These T cell receptor beta chains were read from a single sample in a study of identifying expanded T cells in peripheral blood. Using immunoSEQ multiplex PCR, the repertoire was profiled, and TCRdb retains in-frame clones only, with some absent. Among 60,000 to 65,000 clones listed, roughly four fifths were seen once. The material sequenced was blood. Receptor source: a person aged 18-69 years in good health. The CDR3 runs from the conserved cysteine through the conserved F or W. D genes are given only for firm matches. Part of the rows lack a size; the others show once, few, many or a class for expanded clones.

TRBV5-1	TRBJ2-1	TRBD2	.	TGCGCCAGCAGCTTGGCCGGGACTAGCTCCTACAATGAGCAGTTCTTC	CASSLAGTSSYNEQFF
TRBV10-1	TRBJ2-1	TRBD2	.	TGCGCCAGCAATAACCTAGCGGGATTACGGAATGAGCAGTTCTTC	CASNNLAGLRNEQFF
TRBV11-2	TRBJ1-1	.	.	TGTGCCAGCAGCTTAGCGACCCCGAAGGGGAAAGCTTTCTTT	CASSLATPKGKAFF
TRBV2	TRBJ2-3	.	.	TGTGCCAGCAGGGCGTCGGGCGGAGGCACAGATACGCAGTATTTT	CASRASGGGTDTQYF
TRBV7-2	TRBJ2-1	.	.	TGTGCCAGCCGGCCCCCCAGCTCCTACAATGAGCAGTTCTTC	CASRPPSSYNEQFF
TRBV29-1	TRBJ2-1	TRBD2	.	TGCAGCGTTGGGGCTAGCGGGGGATACAATGAGCAGTTCTTC	CSVGASGGYNEQFF
TRBV5-8	TRBJ2-4	.	once	TGTGCCAGCAGCTTGTATGCAGGGTCCAAAAACATTCAGTACTTC	CASSLYAGSKNIQYF
TRBV11-2	TRBJ1-2	.	.	TGTGCCAGCAGTACTCGGGACCTGAGTATACCCCAGGGCTACACCTTC	CASSTRDLSIPQGYTF
TRBV5-1	TRBJ2-3	TRBD2	few	TGCGCCAGCAGCGCTCTGACTAGCGGTAGCACAGATACGCAGTATTTT	CASSALTSGSTDTQYF
TRBV19	TRBJ2-1	.	once	TGTGCCAGTAGTATTAGTCAAATCTCCTACAATGAGCAGTTCTTC	CASSISQISYNEQFF
TRBV6-6	TRBJ1-5	TRBD1	.	TGTGCCAGCAGTTACTTGACAGGGGCAGGAGAACAGCCCCAGCATTTT	CASSYLTGAGEQPQHF
TRBV6-1	TRBJ2-1	TRBD2	.	TGTGCCAGCAGTGCGATGGCGGGAGACGCGGGTGAGCAGTTCTTC	CASSAMAGDAGEQFF
TRBV11-2	TRBJ2-7	.	few	TGTGCCAGCAGCTTAAGGGGCCGAAGAAGCTCCTACGAGCAGTACTTC	CASSLRGRRSSYEQYF
TRBV6-7	TRBJ1-1	TRBD1	.	TGTGCCAGCAGAGGTACCGGGACAGGGGTGAACACTGAAGCTTTCTTT	CASRGTGTGVNTEAFF
TRBV6-1	TRBJ1-5	.	.	TGTGCCAGCAGTGCCATTAGCAATCAGCCCCAGCATTTT	CASSAISNQPQHF
TRBV6-1	TRBJ1-1	TRBD1	.	TGTGCCAGCAGCCGTGGACAGGGGGCTTTCTTT	CASSRGQGAFF
TRBV6-5	TRBJ2-1	.	.	TGTGCCAGCAGCCCTGGACGGAGCTCCTACAATGAGCAGTTCTTC	CASSPGRSSYNEQFF
TRBV5-1	TRBJ2-3	.	.	TGTGCCAGCAGCTTAGTAGCGGACTCAGATACGCAGTATTTT	CASSLVADSDTQYF
TRBV10-3	TRBJ2-7	TRBD2	.	TGTGCCATCAGCTCCGGACTAGCGCCTTCCTACGAGCAGTACTTC	CAISSGLAPSYEQYF
TRBV2	TRBJ2-3	.	.	TGTGCCACCATTCATCAGCTAGCAGATACGCAGTATTTT	CATIHQLADTQYF
TRBV11-2	TRBJ2-7	TRBD2	.	TGTGCCAGCAGCTTAGAAGGGACTAGCTACGAGCAGTACTTC	CASSLEGTSYEQYF
TRBV7-2	TRBJ2-1	TRBD2	few	TGTGCCAGCAGCCAGGCTAGCGGGGGGCATGAGCAGTTCTTC	CASSQASGGHEQFF
TRBV18	TRBJ2-7	TRBD2	.	TGTGCCAGCTCACGCCTTGGCGGGGGTAGCTCCTACGAGCAGTACTTC	CASSRLGGGSSYEQYF
TRBV6-4	TRBJ2-3	TRBD2	.	TGTGCCAGCAGTCAAGCGGGGGGAGCTAGCACAGATACGCAGTATTTT	CASSQAGGASTDTQYF
TRBV5-1	TRBJ1-6	.	.	TGCGCCAGCAGCTTGGAAAGGTCAAGATCACCCCTCCACTTT	CASSLERSRSPLHF
TRBV5-4	TRBJ1-2	.	.	TGTGCCAGCAGCTTGGAAATGGGCGCCCGCTATGGCTACACCTTC	CASSLEMGARYGYTF
TRBV5-1	TRBJ1-6	.	.	TGCGCCAGCAGCTTGGCCGAAGGAACCGGAGGATCACCCCTCCACTTT	CASSLAEGTGGSPLHF
TRBV29-1	TRBJ2-7	.	.	TGCAGCGTCGGCGTCTCCGGGATCGAGCAGTACTTC	CSVGVSGIEQYF
TRBV5-1	TRBJ1-1	.	.	TGCGCCAGCAGCTTGGTGGTGGTCGGGTTAGGTGAAGCTTTCTTT	CASSLVVVGLGEAFF
TRBV18	TRBJ1-6	TRBD1	few	TGTGCCAGCTCACCACAGGGGGCAAATTCACCCCTCCACTTT	CASSPQGANSPLHF
TRBV9	TRBJ1-5	.	few	TGTGCCAGCAGCGTAGATGGACGGTCGCTTCAGCCCCAGCATTTT	CASSVDGRSLQPQHF
TRBV6-5	TRBJ2-1	.	.	TGTGCCAGCAGTTACAGAGGGGGGTCAGAGCAGTTCTTC	CASSYRGGSEQFF
TRBV4-1	TRBJ1-2	.	few	TGCGCCAGCAGCCCCCCGAGAGTGGATGGCTACACCTTC	CASSPPRVDGYTF
TRBV5-1	TRBJ1-4	.	few	TGCGCCAGCAGTCCGAGACCCAGGGAAGGAGAAAAACTGTTTTTT	CASSPRPREGEKLFF
TRBV6-1	TRBJ2-7	TRBD2	.	TGTGCCAGCAGTGAAGCTTTCGGCGGGAGTCAGGGCTACGAGCAGTACTTC	CASSEAFGGSQGYEQYF
TRBV6-1	TRBJ1-5	.	once	TGTGCCAGCAGTGAAGGCGCGTACGGGGGGATGGGGCAGCCCCAGCATTTT	CASSEGAYGGMGQPQHF
TRBV5-1	TRBJ1-1	.	.	TGCGCCAGCAGCTTGGTAGTGCAGGCCTCGAACACTGAAGCTTTCTTT	CASSLVVQASNTEAFF
TRBV10-2	TRBJ1-5	.	.	TGCGCCAGCAGTGCCACATCAGGGGTGGGCAATCAGCCCCAGCATTTT	CASSATSGVGNQPQHF
TRBV2	TRBJ2-5	.	.	TGTGCCAGCAGTGCCGGGGAGGCGCAGTACTTC	CASSAGEAQYF
TRBV7-9	TRBJ1-4	.	medium-sized	TGTGCCAGCAGCTTAGTGGCTGACCCTTGGGAAAAACTGTTTTTT	CASSLVADPWEKLFF
TRBV7-2	TRBJ1-3	TRBD1	once	TGTGCCAGCAGCTTTCCAGGGGGTCGCGGAAACACCATATATTTT	CASSFPGGRGNTIYF
TRBV7-2	TRBJ2-2	TRBD1	once	TGTGCCAGCAGGGAGACCGGGACAGTCAACACCGGGGAGCTGTTTTTT	CASRETGTVNTGELFF
TRBV7-2	TRBJ2-5	TRBD2	.	TGTGCCAGCAGCTTAGACAGCGGGAGAATTGGGGAGACCCAGTACTTC	CASSLDSGRIGETQYF
TRBV5-1	TRBJ1-2	.	.	TGCGCCAGCAATTTGAACGGGGGATGGTATGGCTACACCTTC	CASNLNGGWYGYTF
TRBV2	TRBJ2-3	TRBD2	.	TGTGCCAGTATAGCGGGAGGCGGTCGAGATACGCAGTATTTT	CASIAGGGRDTQYF
TRBV19	TRBJ1-3	.	.	TGTGCCAGTGGCGGCCGCTCCCCCGGAAACACCATATATTTT	CASGGRSPGNTIYF
TRBV5-1	TRBJ2-4	TRBD2	.	TGCGCCAGCAGCTTGGGACTAGCGGGAGTAGACATTCAGTACTTC	CASSLGLAGVDIQYF
TRBV13	TRBJ2-3	TRBD1	.	TGTGCCAGCAGCTTAGGGACAGGGGGCCCGAATACGCAGTATTTT	CASSLGTGGPNTQYF
TRBV7-3	TRBJ1-1	.	.	TGTGCCAGCAGCTTACGGTCCCCTGCGGACATGAACACTGAAGCTTTCTTT	CASSLRSPADMNTEAFF
TRBV4-3	TRBJ1-1	.	.	TGCGCCAGCAGCCAAGTGGTGGGACCCCTGAACACTGAAGCTTTCTTT	CASSQVVGPLNTEAFF
TRBV6-1	TRBJ1-2	TRBD1	.	TGTGCCAGCAGCCGAGACAGGGCCTATGGCTACACCTTC	CASSRDRAYGYTF
TRBV14	TRBJ2-5	TRBD2	.	TGTGCCAGCAGCCAACTAGCGGGTAGACAAGAGACCCAGTACTTC	CASSQLAGRQETQYF
TRBV9	TRBJ2-5	.	.	TGTGCCAGCAGTGACGGGACACCGTACCAAGAGACCCAGTACTTC	CASSDGTPYQETQYF
TRBV6-5	TRBJ1-5	.	.	TGTGCCAGTTCAAAGGCGGGGTCGAGCAATCAGCCCCAGCATTTT	CASSKAGSSNQPQHF
TRBV2	TRBJ2-2	.	.	TGTGCCAGCAGTGAAGTTCGGGACGGGGAGCTGTTTTTT	CASSEVRDGELFF
TRBV28	TRBJ2-5	.	.	TGTGCCAGCAGTGCTCCGGAGACCCAGTACTTC	CASSAPETQYF
TRBV2	TRBJ2-3	TRBD2	.	TGTGCCAGCGGACTAGCGGGAACAGATACGCAGTATTTT	CASGLAGTDTQYF
TRBV9	TRBJ1-1	.	.	TGTGCCAGCACCGCGGGACAATTGAACACTGAAGCTTTCTTT	CASTAGQLNTEAFF
TRBV23-1	TRBJ1-1	.	.	TGCGCCAGCAATATAGGGGGGAGTGAAGCTTTCTTT	CASNIGGSEAFF
TRBV5-1	TRBJ1-1	TRBD1	.	TGCGCCAGCAGCAAGGGGACAGCGAACACTGAAGCTTTCTTT	CASSKGTANTEAFF